This TCR beta chain was sequenced during a study of T cell responses to AZD1222 COVID-19 vaccine. Study outcomes and limitations: Clonal diversity may have been underestimated in mostly white British donors.

As for this clone: Its antigen is not identified.

The germline V and J ends were trimmed by 4 bases and 4 bases, with 17 bases remaining between them. The length of the CDR3 is 16 residues. In germline, CDR1 is LGHNA, CDR2 YNFKEQ. Profiling relied on immunoSEQ multiplex PCR, and the TCRdb table lists in-frame clones only, not all of them. Among about 190,000 clones listed, roughly 92% were seen once. Sequenced here: peripheral blood, sampled on day 0 of AZD1222 vaccination. This sequence originates from an adult in good health. J is TRBJ1-3 and V is TRBV4-2, with D perhaps matching TRBD1 (5 bases). This CDR3 is CASSPQPQAAGNTIYF. DNA of the CDR3: TGTGCCAGCAGCCCCCAACCACAGGCTGCCGGAAACACCATATATTTT.